This TCR beta chain is drawn from a study of cytomegalovirus exposure and HLA in healthy donors. For this clone: The antigen remains undetermined.

Findings of the study overall: Looking again later, the authors saw that most CMV-associated TCR beta chains seemed HLA-restricted. In a later analysis, a missense DCLRE1C variant was linked to TCR beta V- and J-gene trimming. Among TCR beta chains, those listed as cytomegalovirus-associated numbered about 160. A later analysis showed HLA-associated TCR beta chains outstripping equally common others in clonal expansion.

PCR amplification relied on 60 Vbeta primers (plus 13 Jbeta primers). The protocol was immunoSEQ multiplex PCR, while the TCRdb copy is restricted to in-frame clones and leaves out a portion. The sample yields about 150,000 clones, approximately 74% seen once. The clonotype was recovered from a man aged 25-45 years in good health and CMV-seronegative. Sequencing input: PBMCs.

The CDR3 loop is CASSFEVGEQYF. DNA for the CDR3: TGTGCCAGCAGCTTCGAGGTGGGCGAGCAGTACTTC. The chain links TRBV7-2 to TRBJ2-7; D gene unclear. V was shortened by 3 bases and J by 6 bases, with 9 bases between the two germline ends. CDR1 is SGHTA, CDR2 FQGNSA, per germline. CDR3 length: 12 residues.